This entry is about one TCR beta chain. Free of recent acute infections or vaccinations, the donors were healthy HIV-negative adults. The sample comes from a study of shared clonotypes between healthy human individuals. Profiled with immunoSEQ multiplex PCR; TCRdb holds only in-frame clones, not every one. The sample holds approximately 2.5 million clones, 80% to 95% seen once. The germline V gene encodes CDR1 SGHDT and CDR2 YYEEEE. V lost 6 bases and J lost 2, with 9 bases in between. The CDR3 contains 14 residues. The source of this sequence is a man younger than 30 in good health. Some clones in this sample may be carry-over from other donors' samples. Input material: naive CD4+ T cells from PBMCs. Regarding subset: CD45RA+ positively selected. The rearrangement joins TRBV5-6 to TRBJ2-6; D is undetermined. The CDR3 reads CASTSDPGANVLTF. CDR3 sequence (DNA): TGTGCCAGCACCTCGGACCCTGGGGCCAACGTCCTGACTTTC.